Included here is one T cell receptor beta chain sequence, with context. This specimen belongs to a study of blood T cell repertoires in COVID-19. CDR1 and CDR2 from the germline V gene are SGHAT and FQNNGV. This CDR3 is built from 13 residues. V was cut by 5 bases and J by 5 bases, with 12 bases left in between. The table came from immunoSEQ multiplex PCR; TCRdb's copy has only in-frame clones and leaves some out. The sample lists about 110,000 clones, roughly 85% occurring once. The receptor comes from a human donor in a cohort sampled during active COVID-19. Sequenced: peripheral blood. The genes are TRBV11-2 and TRBJ2-5; D remains unclear. CDR3 DNA sequence: TGTGCCAGCAGCCCACAGCAGGCGGAGACCCAGTACTTC. It encodes CASSPQQAETQYF.